This TCR beta chain was captured in a study of blood T cell repertoires in COVID-19. V was shortened by 0 bases and J by 8 bases, with 13 bases between the two germline ends. The CDR3 totals 14 residues. The germline V gene has CDR1 MGHRA and CDR2 YSYEKL. Cohorts were determined from participant-reported clinical history. Assay used: immunoSEQ multiplex PCR; TCRdb lists only in-frame clones, some missing. The data hold some 400,000 clones, with more than 75% observed a single time. This chain uses TRBV4-1 with TRBJ1-2; unclear D gene. The sample comprised PBMCs or T cells enriched from blood (not recorded which). This clonotype was sampled from a man younger than 40 who had recovered from COVID-19. CDR3 nucleotide sequence: TGCGCCAGCAGCCAAGAAAGCGGGTTCGGGGGCTACACCTTC. It encodes CASSQESGFGGYTF.